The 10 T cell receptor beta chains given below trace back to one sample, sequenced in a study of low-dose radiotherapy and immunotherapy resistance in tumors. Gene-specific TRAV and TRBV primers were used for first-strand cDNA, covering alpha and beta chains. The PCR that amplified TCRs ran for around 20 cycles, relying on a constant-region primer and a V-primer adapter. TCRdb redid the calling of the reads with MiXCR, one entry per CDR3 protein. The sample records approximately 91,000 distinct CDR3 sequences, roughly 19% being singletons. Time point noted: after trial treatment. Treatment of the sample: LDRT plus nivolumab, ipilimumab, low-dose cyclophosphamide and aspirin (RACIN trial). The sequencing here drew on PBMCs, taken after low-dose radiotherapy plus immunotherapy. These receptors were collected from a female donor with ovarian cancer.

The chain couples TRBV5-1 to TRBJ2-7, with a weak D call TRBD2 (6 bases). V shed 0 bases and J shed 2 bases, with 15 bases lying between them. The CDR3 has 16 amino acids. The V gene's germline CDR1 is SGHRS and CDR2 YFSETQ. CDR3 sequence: CASSLVLGGQAYEQYF. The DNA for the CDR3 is TGCGCCAGCAGCTTGGTTTTGGGAGGCCAGGCCTACGAGCAGTACTTC.

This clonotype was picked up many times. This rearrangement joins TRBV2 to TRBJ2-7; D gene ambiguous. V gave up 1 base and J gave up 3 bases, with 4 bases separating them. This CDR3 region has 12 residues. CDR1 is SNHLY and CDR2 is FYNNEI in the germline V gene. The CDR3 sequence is CASSEDLYEQYF. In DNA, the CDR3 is TGTGCCAGCAGTGAAGATCTCTACGAGCAGTACTTC.

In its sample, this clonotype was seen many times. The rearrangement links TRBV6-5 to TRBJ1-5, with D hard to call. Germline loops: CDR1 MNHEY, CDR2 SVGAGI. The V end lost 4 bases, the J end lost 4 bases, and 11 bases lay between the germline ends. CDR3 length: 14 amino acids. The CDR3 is CASSSREGNQPQHF. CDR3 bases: TGTGCCAGCAGTTCTAGAGAAGGTAATCAGCCCCAGCATTTT.

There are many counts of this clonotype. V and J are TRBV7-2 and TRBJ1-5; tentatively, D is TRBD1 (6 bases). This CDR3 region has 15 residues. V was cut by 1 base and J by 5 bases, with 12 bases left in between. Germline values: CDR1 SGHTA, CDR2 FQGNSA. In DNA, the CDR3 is TGTGCCAGCAGCTTAGATACAGGGTTTTATCAGCCCCAGCATTTT. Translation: CASSLDTGFYQPQHF. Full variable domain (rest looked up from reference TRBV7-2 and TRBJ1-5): GAGVSQSPSNKVTEKGKDVELRCDPISGHTALYWYRQSLGQGLEFLIYFQGNSAPDKSGLPSDRFSAERTGGSVSTLTIQRTQQEDSAVYLCASSLDTGFYQPQHFGDGTRLSIL.

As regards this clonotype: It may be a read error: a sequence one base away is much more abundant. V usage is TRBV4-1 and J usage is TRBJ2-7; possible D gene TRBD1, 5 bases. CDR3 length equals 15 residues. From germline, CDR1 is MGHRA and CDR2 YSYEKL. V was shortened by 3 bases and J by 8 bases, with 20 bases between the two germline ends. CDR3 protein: CASSHQTLRVHKQYF. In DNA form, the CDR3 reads TGCGCCAGCAGCCACCAAACTCTCAGGGTCCACAAGCAGTACTTC.

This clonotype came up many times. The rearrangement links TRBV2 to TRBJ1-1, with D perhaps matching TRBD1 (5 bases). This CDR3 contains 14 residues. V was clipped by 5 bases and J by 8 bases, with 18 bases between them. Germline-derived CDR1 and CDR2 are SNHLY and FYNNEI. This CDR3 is CASSILTGQGEAFF. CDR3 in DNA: TGTGCCAGCAGTATCCTTACAGGCCAAGGGGAAGCTTTCTTT.

Here the CDR3 reads CASTEGRSSYEQYF. The CDR3 region has the DNA TGTGCCAGCACCGAGGGACGGAGCTCCTACGAGCAGTACTTC. The chain couples TRBV6-1 to TRBJ2-7; D may be TRBD1 or TRBD2 (5 bases each). Per the germline V gene, CDR1 is MNHNS and CDR2 is SASEGT. Trimming removed 7 bases from V and 0 bases from J, with 13 bases in between. This CDR3 has 14 amino acids.

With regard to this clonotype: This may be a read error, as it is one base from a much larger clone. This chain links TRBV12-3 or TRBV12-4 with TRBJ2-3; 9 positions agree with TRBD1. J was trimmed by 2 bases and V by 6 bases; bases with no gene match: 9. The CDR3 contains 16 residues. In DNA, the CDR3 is TGTGCCAGCAGCCTTGGGACAGGGAGCTACACAGATACGCAGTATTTT. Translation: CASSLGTGSYTDTQYF.

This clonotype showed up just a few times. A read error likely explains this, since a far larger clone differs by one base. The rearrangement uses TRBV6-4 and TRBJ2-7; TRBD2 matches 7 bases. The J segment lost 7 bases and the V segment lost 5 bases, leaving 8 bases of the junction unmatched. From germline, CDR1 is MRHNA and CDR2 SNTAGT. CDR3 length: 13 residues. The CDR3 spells CASSRLAGNEQYF. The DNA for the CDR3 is TGTGCCAGCAGTCGACTAGCTGGGAATGAGCAGTACTTC.

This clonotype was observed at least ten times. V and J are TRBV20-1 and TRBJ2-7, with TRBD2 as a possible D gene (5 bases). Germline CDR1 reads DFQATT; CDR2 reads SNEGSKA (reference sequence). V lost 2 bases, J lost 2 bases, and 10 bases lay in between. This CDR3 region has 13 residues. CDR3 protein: CSARKAEAYEQYF. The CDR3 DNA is TGCAGTGCTAGAAAAGCGGAAGCCTACGAGCAGTACTTC.